This T cell receptor beta chain was recorded in a study of cytomegalovirus exposure and HLA in healthy donors. Regarding the study as a whole: The authors assumed roughly uniform sequencing depth across donors for presence/absence analyses. Reports showed the classifier diagnosing cytomegalovirus status with high specificity and sensitivity. Being indistinguishable, some V segments were excluded, TRBV6-2 and TRBV6-3 among them.

13 Jbeta primers and 60 Vbeta primers were used for the PCR. Source study methods: Per a later analysis, the number of unique TCR beta chains was roughly 87 million, of which roughly 11 million were shared. Clones were read by immunoSEQ multiplex PCR, and TCRdb kept only the in-frame ones, dropping some. From that table come the V and J calls and clone size; the DNA was used to work out D and trimming. This table has about 200,000 clones, around 85% appearing once. The CDR3 has 17 amino acids. CDR1 is MDHEN and CDR2 is SYDVKM in the germline V gene. Germline trimming cut 5 bases from V and 3 bases from J; bases unmatched to any gene: 10. This clone was seen just once. The antigen remains unidentified.

Sequencing used PBMCs. This clonotype was obtained from a man in his fifties in good health and CMV-seronegative. This rearrangement joins TRBV28 to TRBJ2-3; 11 nucleotides align to TRBD2. The CDR3 spells CASSHLLAGVQTDTQYF. The CDR3 coding sequence is TGTGCCAGCAGTCATTTACTAGCGGGAGTTCAAACAGATACGCAGTATTTT.